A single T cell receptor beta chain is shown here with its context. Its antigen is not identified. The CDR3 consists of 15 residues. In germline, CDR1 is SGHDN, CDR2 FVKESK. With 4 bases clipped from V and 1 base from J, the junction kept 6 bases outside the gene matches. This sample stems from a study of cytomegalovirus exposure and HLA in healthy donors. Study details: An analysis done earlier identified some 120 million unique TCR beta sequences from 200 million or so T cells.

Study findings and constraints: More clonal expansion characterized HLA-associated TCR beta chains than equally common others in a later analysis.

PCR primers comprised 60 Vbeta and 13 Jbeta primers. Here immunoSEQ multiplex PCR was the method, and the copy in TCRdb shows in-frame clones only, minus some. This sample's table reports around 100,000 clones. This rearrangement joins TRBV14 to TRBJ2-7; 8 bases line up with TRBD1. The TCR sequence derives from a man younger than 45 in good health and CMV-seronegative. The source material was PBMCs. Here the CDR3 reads CASSLGQGPSYEQYF. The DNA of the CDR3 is TGTGCCAGCAGCCTCGGACAGGGCCCGTCCTACGAGCAGTACTTC.